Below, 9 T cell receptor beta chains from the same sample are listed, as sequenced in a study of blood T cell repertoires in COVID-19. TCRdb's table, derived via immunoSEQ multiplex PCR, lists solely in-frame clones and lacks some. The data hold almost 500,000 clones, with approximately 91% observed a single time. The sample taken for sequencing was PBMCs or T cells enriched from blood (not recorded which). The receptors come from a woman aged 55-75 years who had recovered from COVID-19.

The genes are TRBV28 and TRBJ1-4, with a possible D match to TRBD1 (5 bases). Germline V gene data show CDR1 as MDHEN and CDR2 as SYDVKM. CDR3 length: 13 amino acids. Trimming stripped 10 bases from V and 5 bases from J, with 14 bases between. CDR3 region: CATEDKRNEKLFF. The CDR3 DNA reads TGTGCCACCGAGGACAAGAGGAATGAAAAACTGTTTTTT.

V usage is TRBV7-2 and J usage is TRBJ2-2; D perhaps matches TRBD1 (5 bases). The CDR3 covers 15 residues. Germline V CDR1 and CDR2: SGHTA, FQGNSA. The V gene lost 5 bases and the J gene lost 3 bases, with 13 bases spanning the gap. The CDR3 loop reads CASSGVKGYTGELFF. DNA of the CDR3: TGTGCCAGCAGCGGGGTTAAGGGGTACACCGGGGAGCTGTTTTTT.

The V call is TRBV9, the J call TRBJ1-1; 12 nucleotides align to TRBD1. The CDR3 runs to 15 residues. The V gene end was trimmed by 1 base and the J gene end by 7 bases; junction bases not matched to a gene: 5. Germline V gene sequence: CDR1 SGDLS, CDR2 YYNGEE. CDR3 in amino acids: CASSVMGQGAGEAFF. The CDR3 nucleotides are TGTGCCAGCAGCGTAATGGGACAGGGGGCCGGTGAAGCTTTCTTT. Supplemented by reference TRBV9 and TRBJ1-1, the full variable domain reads DSGVTQTPKHLITATGQRVTLRCSPRSGDLSVYWYQQSLDQGLQFLIQYYNGEERAKGNILERFSAQQFPDLHSELNLSSLELGDSALYFCASSVMGQGAGEAFFGQGTRLTVV.

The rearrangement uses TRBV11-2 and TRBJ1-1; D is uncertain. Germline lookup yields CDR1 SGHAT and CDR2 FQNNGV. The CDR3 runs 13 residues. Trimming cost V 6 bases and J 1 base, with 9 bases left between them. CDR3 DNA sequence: TGTGCCAGCAGTCCTAGAGCGAACACTGAAGCTTTCTTT. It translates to CASSPRANTEAFF.

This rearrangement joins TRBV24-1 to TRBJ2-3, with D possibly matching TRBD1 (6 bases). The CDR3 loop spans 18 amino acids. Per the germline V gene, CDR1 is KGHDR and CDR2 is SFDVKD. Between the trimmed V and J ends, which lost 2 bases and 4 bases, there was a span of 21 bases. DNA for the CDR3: TGTGCCACCAGTGATTATAAGGCCCCCAGGGGTTTCGCAGATACGCAGTATTTT. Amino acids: CATSDYKAPRGFADTQYF.

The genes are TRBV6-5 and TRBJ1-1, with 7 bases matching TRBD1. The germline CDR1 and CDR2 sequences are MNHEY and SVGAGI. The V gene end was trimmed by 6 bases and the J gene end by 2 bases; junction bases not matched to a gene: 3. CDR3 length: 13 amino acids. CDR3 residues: CASRGTDNTEAFF. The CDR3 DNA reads TGTGCCAGCAGGGGGACAGACAACACTGAAGCTTTCTTT.

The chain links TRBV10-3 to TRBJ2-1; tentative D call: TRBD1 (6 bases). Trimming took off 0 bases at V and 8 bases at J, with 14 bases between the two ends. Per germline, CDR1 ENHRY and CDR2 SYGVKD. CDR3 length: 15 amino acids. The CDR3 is CAISESRAGDHEQFF. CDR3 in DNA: TGTGCCATCAGTGAGTCGCGGGCAGGGGATCATGAGCAGTTCTTC.

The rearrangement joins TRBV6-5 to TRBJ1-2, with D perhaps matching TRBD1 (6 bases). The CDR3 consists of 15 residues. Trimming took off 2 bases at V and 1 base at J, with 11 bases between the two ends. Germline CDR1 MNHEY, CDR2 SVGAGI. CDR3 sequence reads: CASSYRVDSNYGYTF. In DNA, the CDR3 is TGTGCCAGCAGTTACCGAGTGGACAGTAACTATGGCTACACCTTC.

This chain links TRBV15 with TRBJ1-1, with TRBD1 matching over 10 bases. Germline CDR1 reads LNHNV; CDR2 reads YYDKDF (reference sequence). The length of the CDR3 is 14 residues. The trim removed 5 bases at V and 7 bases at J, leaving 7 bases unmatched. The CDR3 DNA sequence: TGTGCCACCAGCCTGACAGGGGGCATCGGTGAAGCTTTCTTT. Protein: CATSLTGGIGEAFF.